This is a list of T cell receptor beta chains from one sample in a study of HIV-infected patients and healthy controls. Via MiXCR, TCRdb re-called the 5' RACE reads, giving one row per CDR3 protein. In the table there are about 5,100 distinct CDR3 sequences, about 8.7% of which are singletons. Material: blood, obtained during antiretroviral therapy. The source of these receptors is an adult with HIV infection. The CDR3 runs from the conserved cysteine through the conserved F or W. The D gene is left open where the match is weak. Clone sizes are given selectively: once, few, many, or a class where the clone is expanded.

clone size: many
D gene: .
V gene: TRBV7-9
J gene: TRBJ1-3
CDR3 DNA: TGTGCCAGCAGCTTACGGGGACTTGACGGAAACACCATATATTTT
CDR3 protein: CASSLRGLDGNTIYF

clone size: medium-sized
D gene: .
V gene: TRBV7-9
J gene: TRBJ2-5
CDR3 DNA: TGTGCCAGCAGCTTCGGGGTAGAGACCCAGTACTTC
CDR3 protein: CASSFGVETQYF

clone size: many
D gene: .
V gene: TRBV7-6
J gene: TRBJ2-5
CDR3 DNA: TGTGCCAGCAGCAATCCCCACAGGGCCCAAGAGACCCAGTACTTC
CDR3 protein: CASSNPHRAQETQYF

clone size: .
D gene: TRBD1
V gene: TRBV6-5
J gene: TRBJ2-7
CDR3 DNA: TGTGCCAGCACTCCGGGACAGGGCGGGAACGAGCAGTACTTC
CDR3 protein: CASTPGQGGNEQYF

clone size: .
D gene: .
V gene: TRBV12-3/TRBV12-4
J gene: TRBJ1-1
CDR3 DNA: TGTGCCAGCACCCTCGGGAGGGATGGAGCTTTCTTT
CDR3 protein: CASTLGRDGAFF

clone size: many
D gene: .
V gene: TRBV7-2
J gene: TRBJ1-5
CDR3 DNA: TGTGCCAGCACCGAAGCGGTGAGCAATCAGCCCCAGCATTTT
CDR3 protein: CASTEAVSNQPQHF

clone size: .
D gene: .
V gene: TRBV29-1
J gene: TRBJ2-2
CDR3 DNA: TGCAGCGTTGCCGTGACTGACACCGGGGAGCTGTTTTTT
CDR3 protein: CSVAVTDTGELFF

clone size: many
D gene: .
V gene: TRBV19
J gene: TRBJ2-7
CDR3 DNA: TGTGCCAGTAGTCCGACGGGGCCGACCTACGAGCAGTACTTC
CDR3 protein: CASSPTGPTYEQYF

clone size: many
D gene: TRBD1
V gene: TRBV28
J gene: TRBJ2-7
CDR3 DNA: TGTGCCAGCAGTTTCCAGGACAGGCCCTACGAGCAGTACTTC
CDR3 protein: CASSFQDRPYEQYF

clone size: medium-sized
D gene: .
V gene: TRBV20-1
J gene: TRBJ2-7
CDR3 DNA: TGCAGTGCTAGAAATAGCTACGAGCAGTACTTC
CDR3 protein: CSARNSYEQYF

clone size: medium-sized
D gene: .
V gene: TRBV20-1
J gene: TRBJ1-1
CDR3 DNA: TGCAGTGCTAGATGGTTGGCAGGGAACACTGAAGCTTTCTTT
CDR3 protein: CSARWLAGNTEAFF

clone size: many
D gene: TRBD1
V gene: TRBV7-8
J gene: TRBJ2-1
CDR3 DNA: TGTGCCAGCAGCTTTACAGGGGCCGCCTATCGTGAGCAGTTCTTC
CDR3 protein: CASSFTGAAYREQFF

clone size: many
D gene: .
V gene: TRBV7-2
J gene: TRBJ1-5
CDR3 DNA: TGTGCCAGCAGCCCCGCGGGAGGGGTCAATCAGCCCCAGCATTTT
CDR3 protein: CASSPAGGVNQPQHF

clone size: many
D gene: TRBD1
V gene: TRBV19
J gene: TRBJ1-4
CDR3 DNA: TGTGCCAGTAGTCTCGGGACAGCCACTAATGAAAAACTGTTTTTT
CDR3 protein: CASSLGTATNEKLFF

clone size: .
D gene: .
V gene: TRBV19
J gene: TRBJ2-5
CDR3 DNA: TGTGCCAGTAGATGGGACGGCCAAGAGACCCAGTACTTC
CDR3 protein: CASRWDGQETQYF

clone size: many
D gene: TRBD1
V gene: TRBV28
J gene: TRBJ1-6
CDR3 DNA: TGTGCCAGCAGGCCTCCGGGACAGGGCAATTCACCCCTCCACTTT
CDR3 protein: CASRPPGQGNSPLHF

clone size: many
D gene: TRBD2
V gene: TRBV11-2
J gene: TRBJ2-1
CDR3 DNA: TGTGCCAGCAGCTCTAGCGGCAATAGGAATGAGCAGTTCTTC
CDR3 protein: CASSSSGNRNEQFF

clone size: many
D gene: .
V gene: TRBV7-2
J gene: TRBJ2-5
CDR3 DNA: TGTGCCAGCAGCTTAGAACGGTTACAAGAGACCCAGTACTTC
CDR3 protein: CASSLERLQETQYF

clone size: medium-sized
D gene: TRBD2
V gene: TRBV6-2/TRBV6-3
J gene: TRBJ2-5
CDR3 DNA: TGTGCCAGCAGTCGTAGCGGGAGTGGAGAGACCCAGTACTTC
CDR3 protein: CASSRSGSGETQYF

clone size: many
D gene: .
V gene: TRBV20-1
J gene: TRBJ1-5
CDR3 DNA: TGCAGTGCTCAAGATATGACGCGGGGGCGCAATCAGCCCCAGCATTTT
CDR3 protein: CSAQDMTRGRNQPQHF

clone size: .
D gene: .
V gene: TRBV19
J gene: TRBJ1-1
CDR3 DNA: TGTGCCAGTAGTACAGGGTTGGCGATGAACACTGAAGCTTTCTTT
CDR3 protein: CASSTGLAMNTEAFF

clone size: .
D gene: .
V gene: TRBV28
J gene: TRBJ2-7
CDR3 DNA: TGTGCCACCCTAGGGACATTTTCCTACGAGCAGTACTTC
CDR3 protein: CATLGTFSYEQYF

clone size: many
D gene: .
V gene: TRBV15
J gene: TRBJ2-2
CDR3 DNA: TGTGCCACCAGCAGAGATAGGACGAACACCGGGGAGCTGTTTTTT
CDR3 protein: CATSRDRTNTGELFF

clone size: medium-sized
D gene: .
V gene: TRBV7-9
J gene: TRBJ2-7
CDR3 DNA: TGTGCCAGCAGCTTAGTCGACGTGGGGGTCTACGAGCAGTACTTC
CDR3 protein: CASSLVDVGVYEQYF

clone size: medium-sized
D gene: .
V gene: TRBV19
J gene: TRBJ2-7
CDR3 DNA: TGTGCCAGTAGTTCTTCCTCGACGAGAGTTTACGAGCAGTACTTC
CDR3 protein: CASSSSSTRVYEQYF

clone size: many
D gene: TRBD2
V gene: TRBV6-5
J gene: TRBJ2-3
CDR3 DNA: TGTGCCAGCAGTTACTCGGGACTAGCGGGAGGTCCACCTACGCAGTATTTT
CDR3 protein: CASSYSGLAGGPPTQYF

clone size: medium-sized
D gene: .
V gene: TRBV3-1
J gene: TRBJ1-2
CDR3 DNA: TGTGCCAGCGGGACCGTTAACTATGGCTACACCTTC
CDR3 protein: CASGTVNYGYTF

clone size: many
D gene: TRBD1
V gene: TRBV5-5
J gene: TRBJ2-5
CDR3 DNA: TGTGCCAGCAGGCGGACAGGAGAGACCCAGTACTTC
CDR3 protein: CASRRTGETQYF

clone size: many
D gene: TRBD2
V gene: TRBV6-2/TRBV6-3
J gene: TRBJ2-1
CDR3 DNA: TGTGCCAGCAGTTACCCCACTAGCGGGAGCTATGAGCAGTTCTTC
CDR3 protein: CASSYPTSGSYEQFF